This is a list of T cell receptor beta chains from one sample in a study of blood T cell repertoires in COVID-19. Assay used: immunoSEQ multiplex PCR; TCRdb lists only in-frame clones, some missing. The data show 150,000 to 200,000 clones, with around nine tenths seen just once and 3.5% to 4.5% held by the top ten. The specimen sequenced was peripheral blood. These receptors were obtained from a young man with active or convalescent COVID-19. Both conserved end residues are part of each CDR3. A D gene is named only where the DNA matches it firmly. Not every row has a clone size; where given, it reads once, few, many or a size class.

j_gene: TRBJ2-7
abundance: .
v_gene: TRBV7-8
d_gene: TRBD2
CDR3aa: CASSSGLAGAWDEQYF
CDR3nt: TGTGCCAGCAGCTCGGGACTAGCGGGAGCTTGGGACGAGCAGTACTTC

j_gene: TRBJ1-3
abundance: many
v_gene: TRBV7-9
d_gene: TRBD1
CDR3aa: CASSLRQGLSGNTIYF
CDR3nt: TGTGCCAGCAGCTTGAGACAGGGATTGTCTGGAAACACCATATATTTT

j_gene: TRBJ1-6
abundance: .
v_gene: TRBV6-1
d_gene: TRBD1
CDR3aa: CASSEMGQLNSPLHF
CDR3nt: TGTGCCAGCAGTGAGATGGGACAGTTAAATTCACCCCTCCACTTT

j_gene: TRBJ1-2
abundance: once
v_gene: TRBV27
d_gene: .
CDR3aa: CASSRGSDYGYTF
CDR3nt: TGTGCCAGCAGTAGGGGCTCGGACTATGGCTACACCTTC

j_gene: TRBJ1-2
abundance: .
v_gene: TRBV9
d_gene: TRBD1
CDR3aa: CASSVVEGALGGYTF
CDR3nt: TGTGCCAGCAGCGTAGTAGAGGGGGCCCTAGGTGGCTACACCTTC

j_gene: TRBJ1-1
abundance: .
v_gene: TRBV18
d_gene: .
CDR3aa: CASSPSSGAGGAMNTEAFF
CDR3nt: TGTGCCAGCTCACCGAGCTCCGGAGCGGGTGGGGCCATGAACACTGAAGCTTTCTTT

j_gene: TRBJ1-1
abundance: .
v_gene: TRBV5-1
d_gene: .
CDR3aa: CASSFRGGNTEAFF
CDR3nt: TGCGCCAGCAGTTTTAGGGGTGGGAACACTGAAGCTTTCTTT

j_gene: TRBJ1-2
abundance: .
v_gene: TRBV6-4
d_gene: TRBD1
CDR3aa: CASSDSTGTGGIYGYTF
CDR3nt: TGTGCCAGCAGTGACTCGACCGGGACAGGGGGCATTTATGGCTACACCTTC

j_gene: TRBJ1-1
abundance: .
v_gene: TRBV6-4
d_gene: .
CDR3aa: CASQSTNGGTEAFF
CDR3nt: TGTGCCAGCCAGTCGACAAACGGAGGGACTGAAGCTTTCTTT

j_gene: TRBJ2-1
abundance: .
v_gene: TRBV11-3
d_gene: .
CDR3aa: CASSHRQEHPYNEQFF
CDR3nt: TGTGCCAGCAGCCATCGACAGGAACACCCCTACAATGAGCAGTTCTTC

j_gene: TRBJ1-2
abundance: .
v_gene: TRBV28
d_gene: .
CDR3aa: CASRGVTGHLWSGYGYTF
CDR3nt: TGTGCCAGCAGGGGGGTGACGGGACACCTTTGGTCGGGCTATGGCTACACCTTC

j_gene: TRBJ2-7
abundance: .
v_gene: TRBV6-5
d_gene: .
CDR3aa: CASSYSTSHEQYF
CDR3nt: TGTGCCAGCAGTTACTCGACTTCCCACGAGCAGTACTTC

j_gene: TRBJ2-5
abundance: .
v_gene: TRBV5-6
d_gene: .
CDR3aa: CASSFMEETQYF
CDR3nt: TGTGCCAGCAGCTTCATGGAGGAGACCCAGTACTTC

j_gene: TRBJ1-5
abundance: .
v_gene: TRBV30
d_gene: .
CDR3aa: CAWDGGGNQPQHF
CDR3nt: TGTGCCTGGGACGGGGGGGGCAATCAGCCCCAGCATTTT

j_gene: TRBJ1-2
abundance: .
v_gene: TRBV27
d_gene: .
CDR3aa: CASTFRTYNYTF
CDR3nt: TGTGCCAGCACCTTCCGGACTTATAACTACACCTTC

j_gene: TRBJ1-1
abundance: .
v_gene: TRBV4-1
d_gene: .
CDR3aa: CASSQLQGDTEAFF
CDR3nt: TGCGCCAGCAGCCAGTTACAGGGTGACACTGAAGCTTTCTTT

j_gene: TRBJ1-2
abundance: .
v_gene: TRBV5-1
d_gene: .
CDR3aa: CASSLVPGSKLGGYTF
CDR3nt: TGCGCCAGCAGCTTGGTCCCAGGGTCGAAGTTGGGTGGCTACACCTTC

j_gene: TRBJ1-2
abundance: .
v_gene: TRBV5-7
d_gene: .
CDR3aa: CASSLAWSGGTGYTF
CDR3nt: TGTGCCAGCAGCTTGGCGTGGTCGGGGGGGACTGGCTACACCTTC

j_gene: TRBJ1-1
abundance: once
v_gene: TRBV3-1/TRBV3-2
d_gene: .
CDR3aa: CASSRVGGADTEAFF
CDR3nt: TGTGCCAGCAGCAGAGTCGGGGGGGCGGACACTGAAGCTTTCTTT

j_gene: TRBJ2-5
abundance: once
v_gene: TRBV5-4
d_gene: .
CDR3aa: CASSFGQGDQYF
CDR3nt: TGTGCCAGCAGCTTCGGTCAAGGGGACCAGTACTTC

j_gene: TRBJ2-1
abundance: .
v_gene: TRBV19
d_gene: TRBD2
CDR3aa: CASSSASGGALRNEQFF
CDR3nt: TGTGCCAGTAGTTCGGCTAGCGGGGGGGCCCTCCGCAATGAGCAGTTCTTC

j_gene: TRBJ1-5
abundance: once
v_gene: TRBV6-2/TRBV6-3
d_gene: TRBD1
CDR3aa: CASSDRGNQPQHF
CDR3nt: TGTGCCAGCAGTGACAGGGGCAATCAGCCCCAGCATTTT

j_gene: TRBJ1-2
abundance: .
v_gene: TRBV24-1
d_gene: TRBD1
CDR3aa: CATGRDRGYGYTF
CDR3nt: TGTGCCACCGGCCGGGACAGGGGCTATGGCTACACCTTC

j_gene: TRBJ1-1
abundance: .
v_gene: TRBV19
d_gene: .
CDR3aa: CASSIGGRGFTEAFF
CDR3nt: TGTGCCAGTAGTATTGGCGGCAGGGGATTCACTGAAGCTTTCTTT

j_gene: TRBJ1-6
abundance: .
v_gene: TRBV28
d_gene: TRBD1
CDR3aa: CASTSGTGGFSPLHF
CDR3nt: TGTGCCAGCACATCCGGGACAGGGGGCTTTTCACCCCTCCACTTT

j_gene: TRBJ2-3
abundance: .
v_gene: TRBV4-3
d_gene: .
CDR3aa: CASSQGNGGRADTQYF
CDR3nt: TGCGCCAGCAGCCAAGGAAACGGAGGCCGCGCAGATACGCAGTATTTT

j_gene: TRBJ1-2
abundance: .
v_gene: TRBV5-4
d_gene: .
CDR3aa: CASSWGTDRPNYGYTF
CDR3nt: TGTGCCAGCAGCTGGGGAACGGACAGACCTAACTATGGCTACACCTTC

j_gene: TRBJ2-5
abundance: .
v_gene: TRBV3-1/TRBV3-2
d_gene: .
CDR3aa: CASSQNPGLQETQYF
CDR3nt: TGTGCCAGCAGCCAAAACCCGGGACTCCAAGAGACCCAGTACTTC

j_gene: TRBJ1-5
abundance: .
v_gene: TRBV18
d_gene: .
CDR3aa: CASSTNSGGINQPQHF
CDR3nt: TGTGCCAGCTCAACGAACAGCGGCGGAATCAATCAGCCCCAGCATTTT

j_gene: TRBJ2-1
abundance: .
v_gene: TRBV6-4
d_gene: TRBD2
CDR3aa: CASSGIAGEQFF
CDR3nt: TGTGCCAGCAGTGGGATAGCGGGGGAGCAGTTCTTC

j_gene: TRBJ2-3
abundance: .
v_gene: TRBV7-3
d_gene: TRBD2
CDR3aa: CASSLGTSGIADTQYF
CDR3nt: TGTGCCAGCAGCTTAGGGACTAGCGGGATCGCAGATACGCAGTATTTT

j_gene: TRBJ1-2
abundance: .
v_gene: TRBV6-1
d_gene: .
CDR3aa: CASSEPSGYTF
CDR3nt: TGTGCCAGCAGTGAACCCAGTGGCTACACCTTC

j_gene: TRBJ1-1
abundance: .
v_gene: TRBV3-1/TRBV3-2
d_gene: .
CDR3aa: CASSRNMNTEAFF
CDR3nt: TGTGCCAGCAGCCGCAACATGAACACTGAAGCTTTCTTT

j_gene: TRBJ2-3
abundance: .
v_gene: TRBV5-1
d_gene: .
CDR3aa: CASSLAARGPADTQYF
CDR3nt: TGCGCCAGCAGCTTGGCTGCGCGGGGACCCGCCGATACGCAGTATTTT

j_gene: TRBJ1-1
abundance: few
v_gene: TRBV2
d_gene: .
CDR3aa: CASRQWNTEAFF
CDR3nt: TGTGCCAGCAGACAGTGGAATACTGAAGCTTTCTTT

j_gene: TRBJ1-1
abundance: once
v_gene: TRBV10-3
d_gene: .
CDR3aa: CAISESRGGEAFF
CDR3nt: TGTGCCATCAGTGAGTCGAGGGGGGGCGAAGCTTTCTTT

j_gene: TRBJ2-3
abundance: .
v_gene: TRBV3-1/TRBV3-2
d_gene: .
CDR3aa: CASSPGSTDTQYF
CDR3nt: TGTGCCAGCAGCCCCGGGAGCACAGATACGCAGTATTTT

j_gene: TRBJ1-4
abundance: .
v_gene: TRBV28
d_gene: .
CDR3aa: CASTLAFNEKLFF
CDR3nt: TGTGCCAGCACTCTGGCCTTTAATGAAAAACTGTTTTTT

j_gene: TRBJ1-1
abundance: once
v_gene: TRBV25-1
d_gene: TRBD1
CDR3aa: CASTDGDRGKAFF
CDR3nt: TGTGCCAGCACGGACGGGGACAGGGGAAAAGCTTTCTTT

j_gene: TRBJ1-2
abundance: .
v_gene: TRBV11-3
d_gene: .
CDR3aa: CASSPHPGQHNYGYTF
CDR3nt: TGTGCCAGCAGCCCCCATCCGGGACAACATAACTATGGCTACACCTTC

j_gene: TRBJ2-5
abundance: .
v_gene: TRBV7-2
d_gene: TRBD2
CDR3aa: CASSNRTSAETQYF
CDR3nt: TGTGCCAGCAGCAACCGGACTAGCGCGGAGACCCAGTACTTC

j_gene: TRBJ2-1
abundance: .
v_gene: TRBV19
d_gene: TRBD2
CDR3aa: CASKSLAGSNEQFF
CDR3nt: TGTGCCAGTAAATCCCTAGCGGGCTCCAATGAGCAGTTCTTC

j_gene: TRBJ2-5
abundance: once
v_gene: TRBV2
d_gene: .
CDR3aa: CASSDRGQETQYF
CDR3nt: TGTGCCAGCAGTGACAGGGGCCAAGAGACCCAGTACTTC

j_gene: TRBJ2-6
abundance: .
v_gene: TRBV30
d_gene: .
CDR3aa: CAWKYTQISGANVLTF
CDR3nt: TGTGCCTGGAAGTACACCCAGATTTCTGGGGCCAACGTCCTGACTTTC

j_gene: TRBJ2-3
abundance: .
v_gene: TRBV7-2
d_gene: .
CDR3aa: CASSLVGTDTQYF
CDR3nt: TGTGCCAGCAGCTTAGTAGGCACAGATACGCAGTATTTT

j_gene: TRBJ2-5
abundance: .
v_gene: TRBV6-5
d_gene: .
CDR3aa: CASSYRGGRQETQYF
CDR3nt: TGTGCCAGCAGTTATAGGGGGGGTCGGCAAGAGACCCAGTACTTC

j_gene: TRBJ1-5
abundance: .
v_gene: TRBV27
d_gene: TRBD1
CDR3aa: CASSWDGTGVYGNQPQHF
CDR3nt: TGTGCCAGCAGTTGGGACGGGACAGGGGTTTATGGCAATCAGCCCCAGCATTTT

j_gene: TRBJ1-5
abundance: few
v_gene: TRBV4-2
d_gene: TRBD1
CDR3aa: CASSQDLSLTGGRQPQHF
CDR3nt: TGTGCCAGCAGCCAAGATCTATCACTGACAGGGGGACGGCAGCCCCAGCATTTT

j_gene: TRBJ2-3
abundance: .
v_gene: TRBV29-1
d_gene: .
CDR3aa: CSVVTRITDRSFF
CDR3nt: TGCAGCGTTGTTACACGGATCACAGATAGGTCCTTTTTT

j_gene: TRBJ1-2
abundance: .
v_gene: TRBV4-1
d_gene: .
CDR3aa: CASSQDGGGSGSGYTF
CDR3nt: TGCGCCAGCAGCCAAGATGGTGGAGGGTCGGGCTCTGGCTACACCTTC

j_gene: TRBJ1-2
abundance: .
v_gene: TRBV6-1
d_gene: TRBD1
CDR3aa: CASSDIGGTGGESYGYTF
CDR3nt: TGTGCCAGCAGTGACATCGGTGGGACAGGGGGCGAAAGCTATGGCTACACCTTC

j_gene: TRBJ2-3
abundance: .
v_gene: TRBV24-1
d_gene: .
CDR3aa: CATSDGRGDTDTQYF
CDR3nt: TGTGCCACCAGTGACGGGCGGGGCGACACAGATACGCAGTATTTT

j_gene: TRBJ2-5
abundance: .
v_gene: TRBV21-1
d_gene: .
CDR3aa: CASSKGTGTEKETQYF
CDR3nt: TGTGCCAGCAGCAAAGGGACAGGGACAGAGAAAGAGACCCAGTACTTC